Listed below are T cell receptor beta chains from one sample, sequenced in a study of immune cell composition in non-small cell lung cancer. TCRdb keeps only in-frame clones here, not all; method: immunoSEQ multiplex PCR. Counted here are around 9,100 clones, roughly 80% occurring once; the ten biggest clones make up approximately 9.4%. The sample consisted of lung tumor tissue. The receptors derive from a human donor with non-small cell lung cancer. Both conserved end residues are part of each CDR3. A D gene is named only where the DNA matches it firmly. Expanded clones are given a class, and other clones once, few, many or no size at all.

CDR3 length: 17; clone size: large; J gene: TRBJ1-6; D gene: .; V gene: TRBV5-8; CDR3 DNA: TGTGCCAGCAGCTTCTCTCCCCCAGGCCTAGGGAATTCACCCCTCCACTTT; CDR3 protein: CASSFSPPGLGNSPLHF
CDR3 length: 12; clone size: .; J gene: TRBJ2-5; D gene: .; V gene: TRBV19; CDR3 DNA: TGTGCCAGTAGTATAGACCAAGAGACCCAGTACTTC; CDR3 protein: CASSIDQETQYF
CDR3 length: 17; clone size: .; J gene: TRBJ2-3; D gene: .; V gene: TRBV27; CDR3 DNA: TGTGCCAGCACACCCCTCGGCAGGCCTGTGGCGGCAGATACGCAGTATTTT; CDR3 protein: CASTPLGRPVAADTQYF
CDR3 length: 14; clone size: .; J gene: TRBJ2-5; D gene: .; V gene: TRBV5-1; CDR3 DNA: TGCGCCAGCAGCTCCCGGGCCCAAGGTGGCCCCCAGTACTTC; CDR3 protein: CASSSRAQGGPQYF
CDR3 length: 13; clone size: .; J gene: TRBJ2-7; D gene: .; V gene: TRBV27; CDR3 DNA: TGTGCCAGCAGCCGCACAGCATCCTACGAGCAGTACTTC; CDR3 protein: CASSRTASYEQYF
CDR3 length: 15; clone size: .; J gene: TRBJ1-2; D gene: .; V gene: TRBV9; CDR3 DNA: TGTGCCAGCAGCCAAGCCTGGGGAGGTAACTATGGCTACACCTTC; CDR3 protein: CASSQAWGGNYGYTF
CDR3 length: 15; clone size: .; J gene: TRBJ2-5; D gene: TRBD1; V gene: TRBV27; CDR3 DNA: TGTGCCAGCAGAAAACAGCCGGGACAGGGGGGGACCCAGTACTTC; CDR3 protein: CASRKQPGQGGTQYF
CDR3 length: 15; clone size: .; J gene: TRBJ2-3; D gene: .; V gene: TRBV7-9; CDR3 DNA: TGTGCCAGCAGCTTACGCGGGAAGGGCACAGATACGCAGTATTTT; CDR3 protein: CASSLRGKGTDTQYF
CDR3 length: 14; clone size: .; J gene: TRBJ2-7; D gene: .; V gene: TRBV28; CDR3 DNA: TGTGCCAGCAGTTTGGGGCAGGGTGGCTACGAGCAGTACTTC; CDR3 protein: CASSLGQGGYEQYF
CDR3 length: 14; clone size: few; J gene: TRBJ2-2; D gene: .; V gene: TRBV19; CDR3 DNA: TGTGCCAGTAGCCTGCGGGAAGGGACCGGGGAGCTGTTTTTT; CDR3 protein: CASSLREGTGELFF
CDR3 length: 11; clone size: few; J gene: TRBJ1-2; D gene: .; V gene: TRBV28; CDR3 DNA: TGTGCCAGCAGTAGGTATATTGGCTACACCTTC; CDR3 protein: CASSRYIGYTF
CDR3 length: 15; clone size: few; J gene: TRBJ2-5; D gene: .; V gene: TRBV15; CDR3 DNA: TGTGCCACCAGCAGAGATAAGGGACTCCAAGAGACCCAGTACTTC; CDR3 protein: CATSRDKGLQETQYF
CDR3 length: 14; clone size: once; J gene: TRBJ2-1; D gene: TRBD1; V gene: TRBV28; CDR3 DNA: TGTGCCAGCAATCCAGGGGGCTCCTACAATGAGCAGTTCTTC; CDR3 protein: CASNPGGSYNEQFF
CDR3 length: 17; clone size: few; J gene: TRBJ2-2; D gene: TRBD1; V gene: TRBV5-8; CDR3 DNA: TGTGCCAGCAGCCTTGGTCGGGACAGGGGGAGCACCGGGGAGCTGTTTTTT; CDR3 protein: CASSLGRDRGSTGELFF
CDR3 length: 14; clone size: .; J gene: TRBJ2-7; D gene: .; V gene: TRBV19; CDR3 DNA: TGTGCCAGTAGTATTGTCAGGGGTTACGCCGAGCAGTACTTC; CDR3 protein: CASSIVRGYAEQYF
CDR3 length: 12; clone size: .; J gene: TRBJ1-1; D gene: .; V gene: TRBV6-6; CDR3 DNA: TGTGCCAGCAGTTACTTGGCCGCTGAAGCTTTCTTT; CDR3 protein: CASSYLAAEAFF
CDR3 length: 17; clone size: few; J gene: TRBJ2-2; D gene: .; V gene: TRBV7-8; CDR3 DNA: TGTGCCAGCAGCTTAGTTGGTTCTAGTCTGAACACCGGGGAGCTGTTTTTT; CDR3 protein: CASSLVGSSLNTGELFF
CDR3 length: 15; clone size: .; J gene: TRBJ1-5; D gene: .; V gene: TRBV15; CDR3 DNA: TGTGCCACCAGCCCCACAGTAACCGCGGGGCAGCCCCAGCATTTT; CDR3 protein: CATSPTVTAGQPQHF
CDR3 length: 14; clone size: .; J gene: TRBJ2-7; D gene: TRBD1; V gene: TRBV5-6; CDR3 DNA: TGTGCCAGCAGCCTTGGGACAGCGGCCACCCTCCTATACTTC; CDR3 protein: CASSLGTAATLLYF
CDR3 length: 14; clone size: .; J gene: TRBJ2-7; D gene: TRBD2; V gene: TRBV11-2; CDR3 DNA: TGTGCCAGCAGCTTTGGGAGGGGCCCCTACGAGCAGTACTTC; CDR3 protein: CASSFGRGPYEQYF
CDR3 length: 14; clone size: .; J gene: TRBJ1-2; D gene: TRBD1; V gene: TRBV6-5; CDR3 DNA: TGTGCCAGCAGTTCATCAGGGGGAATAGGGGGCTACACCTTC; CDR3 protein: CASSSSGGIGGYTF
CDR3 length: 13; clone size: .; J gene: TRBJ1-2; D gene: .; V gene: TRBV18; CDR3 DNA: TGTGCCAGCTCACCAGCAGCCAACTATGGCTACACCTTC; CDR3 protein: CASSPAANYGYTF
CDR3 length: 16; clone size: .; J gene: TRBJ2-3; D gene: .; V gene: TRBV7-9; CDR3 DNA: TGTGCCAGCAGCTTAGGGGCAGCAACCGGCACAGATACGCAGTATTTT; CDR3 protein: CASSLGAATGTDTQYF
CDR3 length: 15; clone size: .; J gene: TRBJ2-5; D gene: TRBD2; V gene: TRBV28; CDR3 DNA: TGTGCCAGCAGCAAAAGCCGGGAGGGCAAAGAGACCCAGTACTTC; CDR3 protein: CASSKSREGKETQYF
CDR3 length: 16; clone size: once; J gene: TRBJ2-5; D gene: TRBD2; V gene: TRBV9; CDR3 DNA: TGTGCCAGCAGCGTAGTAGCGGGCGCCGTCCAAGAGACCCAGTACTTC; CDR3 protein: CASSVVAGAVQETQYF
CDR3 length: 15; clone size: .; J gene: TRBJ2-1; D gene: TRBD2; V gene: TRBV28; CDR3 DNA: TGTGCCAGCAGTCGCTATAGCGGGAGGGCCGATGAGCAGTTCTTC; CDR3 protein: CASSRYSGRADEQFF
CDR3 length: 15; clone size: .; J gene: TRBJ1-4; D gene: TRBD1; V gene: TRBV7-9; CDR3 DNA: TGTGCCAGCAGCCCCTCAGGGGGACCTAATGAAAAACTGTTTTTT; CDR3 protein: CASSPSGGPNEKLFF
CDR3 length: 15; clone size: .; J gene: TRBJ1-3; D gene: .; V gene: TRBV6-6; CDR3 DNA: TGTGCCAGCATGTTTTATACGTGGCACGTGGACACCATATATTTT; CDR3 protein: CASMFYTWHVDTIYF
CDR3 length: 13; clone size: large; J gene: TRBJ1-1; D gene: .; V gene: TRBV5-5; CDR3 DNA: TGTGCCAGCAGGCAGGATCTAAACACTGAAGCTTTCTTT; CDR3 protein: CASRQDLNTEAFF
CDR3 length: 15; clone size: .; J gene: TRBJ1-5; D gene: .; V gene: TRBV19; CDR3 DNA: TGTGCCAGTAGTATAGTGAAGGTGGGCAATCAGCCCCAGCATTTT; CDR3 protein: CASSIVKVGNQPQHF